This T cell receptor beta chain derives from a study of T cell repertoires in cytomegalovirus infection. Study in general: Shared public TCR beta signatures pointed to both CMV infection and a matching HLA type. Study-wide findings and caveats: In two of eight donors, the top clonotype was HLA-C-restricted CMV-specific.

With 1 base clipped from V and 3 bases from J, the junction kept 6 bases outside the gene matches. Germline CDR1 SGHAT, CDR2 FQNNGV. There are 15 residues in the CDR3. A remark on this clonotype: Its cognate antigen is unknown.

MiXCR was run by TCRdb on the reads, yielding one entry per CDR3 protein. Here the sample spans around 550,000 distinct CDR3 sequences, 26% being singletons. J is TRBJ2-7 and V is TRBV11-2; the match to TRBD1 covers 7 bases. The TCR originated in a human donor in good health (CMV status not recorded). Some clones in this sample may be carry-over from other donors' samples. Sample: PBMCs. CDR3 sequence: CASSLGPGQSYEQYF. CDR3 bases: TGTGCCAGCAGCTTAGGACCGGGACAGAGCTACGAGCAGTACTTC.